A single sample is the source of the 4 T cell receptor beta chains below, sequenced in a study of CD8 T cells in ankylosing spondylitis. TCRdb re-derived calls from the 5' RACE reads in MiXCR, one entry per CDR3 protein. The data contain fewer than 650,000 distinct CDR3 sequences, 10% to 15% of them singletons. General observations from the study: The study identified a TCR beta motif of about eight highly homologous variants that appeared characteristic of ankylosing spondylitis blood.

These TCRs are of unknown antigen specificity. Source material: blood, either unsorted or a sorted T cell fraction (not recorded which). All receptors derive from a male donor with ankylosing spondylitis.

This clonotype was seen many times. The chain joins TRBV15 to TRBJ1-1; D is unclear. The CDR3 is made up of 12 amino acids. CDR1 is LNHNV and CDR2 is YYDKDF in the germline V gene (reference sequence). V was cut by 2 bases and J by 10 bases, with 11 bases left in between. The DNA of the CDR3 is TGTGCCACCAGCAGACCCCCTTTGGGAGCTTTCTTT. It is translated as CATSRPPLGAFF.

The CDR3 loop is CASSFPTVANTGELFF. In DNA, the CDR3 is TGCGCCAGCAGCTTCCCGACAGTGGCGAACACCGGGGAGCTGTTTTTT. The chain uses TRBV5-1 and TRBJ2-2; a possible D gene is TRBD1 (5 bases). In germline, CDR1 is SGHRS, CDR2 YFSETQ. The CDR3 is 16 amino acids. Trimming removed 2 bases from V and 0 bases from J, with 11 bases in between. Complete variable domain (other parts from reference TRBV5-1 and TRBJ2-2): KAGVTQTPRYLIKTRGQQVTLSCSPISGHRSVSWYQQTPGQGLQFLFEYFSETQRNKGNFPGRFSGRQFSNSRSEMNVSTLELGDSALYLCASSFPTVANTGELFFGEGSRLTVL.

This clonotype was observed a handful of times. This chain joins TRBV29-1 and TRBJ2-3, with D possibly TRBD1 on 5 matching bases. Per the germline V gene, CDR1 is SQVTM and CDR2 is ANQGSEA. CDR3 length equals 14 residues. Trimming pared 7 bases from V and 0 bases from J, leaving 14 bases between. The CDR3 nucleotides are TGCAGCGCCCGGACAAGCCCTAGCACAGATACGCAGTATTTT. This encodes CSARTSPSTDTQYF.

The chain joins TRBV7-2 to TRBJ1-2; 7 nucleotides match TRBD1. CDR1 is SGHTA and CDR2 is FQGNSA in the germline V gene. Losses at the gene ends were 5 bases for V and 5 bases for J; bases not matched to a gene: 8. The CDR3 spans 14 residues. CDR3 in DNA: TGTGCCAGCAGCCCCCGGGACAGTTCTTATGGCTACACCTTC. This translates into CASSPRDSSYGYTF.